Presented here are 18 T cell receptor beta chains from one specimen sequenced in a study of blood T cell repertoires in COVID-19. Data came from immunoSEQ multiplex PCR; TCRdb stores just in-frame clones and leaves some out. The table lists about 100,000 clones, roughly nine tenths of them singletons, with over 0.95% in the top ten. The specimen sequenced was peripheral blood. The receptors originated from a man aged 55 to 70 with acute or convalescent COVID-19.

CDR3 nucleotides: TGTGCCAGCAGCGGACCCGCAGGGGCCACTGAAGCTTTCTTT. Its translation: CASSGPAGATEAFF. J is TRBJ1-1 and V is TRBV9, with D tentatively TRBD1 (6 bases). The V end was cut by 3 bases, the J end by 4 bases, with 13 bases between. The CDR3 length is 14 residues. CDR1 and CDR2 from the germline V gene are SGDLS and YYNGEE.

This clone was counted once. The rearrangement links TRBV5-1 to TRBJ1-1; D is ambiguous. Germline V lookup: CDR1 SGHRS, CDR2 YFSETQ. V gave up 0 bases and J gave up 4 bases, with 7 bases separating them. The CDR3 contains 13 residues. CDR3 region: CASSLEEFTEAFF. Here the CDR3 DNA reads TGCGCCAGCAGCTTGGAGGAGTTCACTGAAGCTTTCTTT.

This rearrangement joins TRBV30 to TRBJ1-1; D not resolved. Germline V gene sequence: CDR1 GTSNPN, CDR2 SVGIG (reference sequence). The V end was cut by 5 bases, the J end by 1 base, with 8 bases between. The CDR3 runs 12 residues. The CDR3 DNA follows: TGTGCCTGGGGACGGTCGAACACTGAAGCTTTCTTT. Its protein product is CAWGRSNTEAFF.

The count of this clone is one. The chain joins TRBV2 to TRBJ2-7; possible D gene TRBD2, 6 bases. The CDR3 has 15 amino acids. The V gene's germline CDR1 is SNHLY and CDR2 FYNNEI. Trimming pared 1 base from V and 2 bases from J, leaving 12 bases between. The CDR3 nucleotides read TGTGCCAGCAGTGAAGAGCTAGCGATTGCCTACGAGCAGTACTTC. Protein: CASSEELAIAYEQYF.

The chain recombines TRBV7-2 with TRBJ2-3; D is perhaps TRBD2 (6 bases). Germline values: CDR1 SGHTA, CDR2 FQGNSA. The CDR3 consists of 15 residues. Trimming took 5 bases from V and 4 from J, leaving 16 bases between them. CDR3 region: CASSERLGEADTQYF. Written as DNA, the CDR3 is TGTGCCAGCAGCGAGAGACTAGGGGAGGCAGATACGCAGTATTTT.

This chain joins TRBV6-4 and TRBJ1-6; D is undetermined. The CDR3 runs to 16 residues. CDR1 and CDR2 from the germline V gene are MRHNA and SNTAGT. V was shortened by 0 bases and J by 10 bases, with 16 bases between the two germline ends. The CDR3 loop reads CASSDSLIGRRSPLHF. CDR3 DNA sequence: TGTGCCAGCAGTGACTCTCTGATAGGGAGACGGTCACCCCTCCACTTT.

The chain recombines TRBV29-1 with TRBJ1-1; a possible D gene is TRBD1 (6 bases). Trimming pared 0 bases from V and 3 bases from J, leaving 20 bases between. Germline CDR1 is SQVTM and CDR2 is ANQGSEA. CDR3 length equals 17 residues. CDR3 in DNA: TGCAGCGTTGAAGAAAACCGCGTGGACAGCTATTACACTGAAGCTTTCTTT. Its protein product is CSVEENRVDSYYTEAFF.

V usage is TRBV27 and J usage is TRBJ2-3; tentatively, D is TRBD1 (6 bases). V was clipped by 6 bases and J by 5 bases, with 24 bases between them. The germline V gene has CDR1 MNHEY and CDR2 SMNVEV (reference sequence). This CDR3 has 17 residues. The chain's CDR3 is CASSLTRDTGPGDTQYF. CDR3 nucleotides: TGTGCCAGCAGCCTTACTCGGGACACCGGGCCTGGAGATACGCAGTATTTT.

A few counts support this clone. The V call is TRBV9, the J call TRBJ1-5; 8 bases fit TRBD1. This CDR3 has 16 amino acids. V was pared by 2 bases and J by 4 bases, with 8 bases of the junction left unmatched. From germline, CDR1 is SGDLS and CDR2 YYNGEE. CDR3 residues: CASSVGTGENNQPQHF. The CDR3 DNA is TGTGCCAGCAGCGTCGGGACAGGAGAAAATAATCAGCCCCAGCATTTT. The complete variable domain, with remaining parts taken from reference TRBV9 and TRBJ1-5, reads DSGVTQTPKHLITATGQRVTLRCSPRSGDLSVYWYQQSLDQGLQFLIQYYNGEERAKGNILERFSAQQFPDLHSELNLSSLELGDSALYFCASSVGTGENNQPQHFGDGTRLSIL.

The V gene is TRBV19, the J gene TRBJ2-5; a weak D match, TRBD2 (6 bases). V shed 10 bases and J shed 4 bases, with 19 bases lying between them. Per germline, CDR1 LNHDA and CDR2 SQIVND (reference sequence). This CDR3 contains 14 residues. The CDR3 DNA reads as TGTGCCACCACGGCTAGCGCTAAAGGAGAGACCCAGTACTTC. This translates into CATTASAKGETQYF.

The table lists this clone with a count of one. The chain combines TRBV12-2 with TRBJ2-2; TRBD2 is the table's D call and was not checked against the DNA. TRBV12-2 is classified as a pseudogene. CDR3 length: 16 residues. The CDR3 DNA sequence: TGTGCAAGTCGCTTAGCGCTAGGTTCGAACACCGGGGAGCTGTTTTTT. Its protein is CASRLALGSNTGELFF.

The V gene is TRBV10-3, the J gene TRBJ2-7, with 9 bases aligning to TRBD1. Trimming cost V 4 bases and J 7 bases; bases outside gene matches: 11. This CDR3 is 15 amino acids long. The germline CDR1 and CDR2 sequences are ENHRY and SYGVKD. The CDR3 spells CAISGPGQGPREQYF. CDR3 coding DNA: TGTGCCATCAGTGGCCCTGGACAGGGGCCCAGGGAGCAGTACTTC.

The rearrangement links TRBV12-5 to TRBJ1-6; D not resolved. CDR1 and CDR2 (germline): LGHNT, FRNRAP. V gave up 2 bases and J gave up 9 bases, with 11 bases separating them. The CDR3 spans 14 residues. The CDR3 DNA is TGTGCTAGTGGTTTGCCACACAGTAGTTCACCCCTCCACTTT. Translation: CASGLPHSSSPLHF.

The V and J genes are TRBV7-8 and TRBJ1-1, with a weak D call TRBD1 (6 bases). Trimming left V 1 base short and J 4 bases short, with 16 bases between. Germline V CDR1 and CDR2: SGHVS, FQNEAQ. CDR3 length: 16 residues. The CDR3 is CASSLGTARTGTEAFF. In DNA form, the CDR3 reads TGTGCCAGCAGCTTAGGGACAGCCCGAACTGGCACTGAAGCTTTCTTT.

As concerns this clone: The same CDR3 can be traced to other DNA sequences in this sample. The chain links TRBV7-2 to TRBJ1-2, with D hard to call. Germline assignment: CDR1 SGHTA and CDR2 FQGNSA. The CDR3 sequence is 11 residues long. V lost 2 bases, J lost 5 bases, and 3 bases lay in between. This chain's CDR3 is CASSLLYGYTF. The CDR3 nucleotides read TGTGCCAGCAGCTTACTATATGGCTACACCTTC.

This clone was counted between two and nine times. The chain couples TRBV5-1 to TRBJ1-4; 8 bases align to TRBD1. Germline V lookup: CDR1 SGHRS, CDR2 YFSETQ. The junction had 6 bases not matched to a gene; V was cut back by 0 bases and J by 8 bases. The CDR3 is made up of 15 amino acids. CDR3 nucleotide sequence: TGCGCCAGCAGCTTGGCCCCAGGGGGCGGAGAAAAACTGTTTTTT. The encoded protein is CASSLAPGGGEKLFF.

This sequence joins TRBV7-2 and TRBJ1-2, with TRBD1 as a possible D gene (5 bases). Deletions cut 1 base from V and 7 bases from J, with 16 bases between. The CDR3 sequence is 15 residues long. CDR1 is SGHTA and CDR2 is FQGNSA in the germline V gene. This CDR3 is CASSLERQYLSGYTF. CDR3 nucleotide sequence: TGTGCCAGCAGCTTAGAGAGACAGTATTTGAGTGGCTACACCTTC. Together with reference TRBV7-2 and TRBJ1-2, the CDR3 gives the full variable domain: GAGVSQSPSNKVTEKGKDVELRCDPISGHTALYWYRQSLGQGLEFLIYFQGNSAPDKSGLPSDRFSAERTGGSVSTLTIQRTQQEDSAVYLCASSLERQYLSGYTFGSGTRLTVV.

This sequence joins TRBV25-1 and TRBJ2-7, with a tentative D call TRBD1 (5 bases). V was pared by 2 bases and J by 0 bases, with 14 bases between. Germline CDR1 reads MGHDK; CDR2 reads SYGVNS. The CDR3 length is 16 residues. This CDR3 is CASSELGAGSSYEQYF. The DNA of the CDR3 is TGTGCCAGCAGTGAACTTGGGGCCGGTAGCTCCTACGAGCAGTACTTC.